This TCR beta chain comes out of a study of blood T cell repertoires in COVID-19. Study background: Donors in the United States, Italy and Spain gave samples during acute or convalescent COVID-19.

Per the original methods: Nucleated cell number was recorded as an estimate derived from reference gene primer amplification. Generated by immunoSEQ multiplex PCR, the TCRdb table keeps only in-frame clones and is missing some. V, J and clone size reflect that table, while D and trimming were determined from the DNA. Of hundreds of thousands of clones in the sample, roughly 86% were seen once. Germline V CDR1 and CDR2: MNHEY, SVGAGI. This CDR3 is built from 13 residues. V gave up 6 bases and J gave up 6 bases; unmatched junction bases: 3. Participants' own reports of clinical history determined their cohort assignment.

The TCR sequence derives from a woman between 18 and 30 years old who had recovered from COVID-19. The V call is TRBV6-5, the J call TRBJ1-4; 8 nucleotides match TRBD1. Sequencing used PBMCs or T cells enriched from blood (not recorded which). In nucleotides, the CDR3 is TGTGCCAGCAGCGACAGGGGTGATGAAAAACTGTTTTTT. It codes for CASSDRGDEKLFF.